The next 20 T cell receptor beta chains were all read from a single sample in a study of blood T cell repertoires in COVID-19. Libraries were prepared by immunoSEQ multiplex PCR; TCRdb keeps only in-frame clonotypes and omits some of them. The sample carries over 250,000 clones, around nine tenths recorded once. Sample: PBMCs or T cells enriched from blood (not recorded which). These TCRs come from a woman aged 60-75 years in a cohort exposed to, infected with or recovered from COVID-19 (not recorded which).

V gene TRBV7-6 combines with J gene TRBJ1-1, with TRBD1 matching 7 bases. Unmatched junction bases numbered 5, after V lost 4 bases and J lost 0 bases. The germline gives CDR1 SGHVS, CDR2 FNYEAQ. The CDR3 runs 15 residues. The CDR3, as DNA: TGTGCCAGCAGCTCACAGGGGTCCATGAACACTGAAGCTTTCTTT. It is translated as CASSSQGSMNTEAFF.

This clone appeared a single time. The J gene is TRBJ2-7, the V gene TRBV7-3; 10 bases align to TRBD2. V shed 4 bases and J 4 bases; nucleotides not matched to a gene: 7. This CDR3 is 15 amino acids long. The germline CDR1 and CDR2 sequences are SGHTA and FQGTGA. The CDR3 sequence: CASSSVAGGSYEQYF. CDR3 in DNA: TGTGCCAGCAGCTCCGTAGCGGGAGGTAGTTACGAGCAGTACTTC.

This clone was counted once. This chain connects TRBV27 to TRBJ2-7, with 8 bases matching TRBD1. The CDR3 consists of 13 residues. Germline V CDR1 and CDR2: MNHEY, SMNVEV (reference sequence). The junction had 6 bases not matched to a gene; V was cut back by 5 bases and J by 6 bases. The CDR3 region is CASSLIGTGEQYF. CDR3 coding DNA: TGTGCCAGCAGTCTTATCGGGACAGGCGAGCAGTACTTC.

This clone was observed a handful of times. The chain employs TRBV2 and TRBJ2-1; perhaps TRBD2 as D (7 bases). The V and J ends lost 10 bases and 4 bases respectively, with 20 bases between them. The CDR3 contains 15 residues. Germline values: CDR1 SNHLY, CDR2 FYNNEI. In nucleotides, the CDR3 is TGTGCCATCCCCCGGGGGGCGACTCGTTACAATGAGCAGTTCTTC. This codes for CAIPRGATRYNEQFF. The full variable domain, its missing parts supplied by reference TRBV2 and TRBJ2-1, is EPEVTQTPSHQVTQMGQEVILRCVPISNHLYFYWYRQILGQKVEFLVSFYNNEISEKSEIFDDQFSVERPDGSNFTLKIRSTKLEDSAMYFCAIPRGATRYNEQFFGPGTRLTVL.

The chain recombines TRBV28 with TRBJ2-3; no firm D call. Germline CDR1 MDHEN, CDR2 SYDVKM. With 2 bases removed from V and 3 bases from J, the gap between germline ends came to 15 bases. The CDR3 spans 16 residues. Written as DNA, the CDR3 is TGTGCCAGCAGTTTAATGACGGGTTTAGAAACAGATACGCAGTATTTT. Translation gives CASSLMTGLETDTQYF.

V is TRBV18 and J is TRBJ2-3; the match to TRBD2 covers 7 bases. The junction had 11 bases not matched to a gene; V was cut back by 2 bases and J by 6 bases. Germline-derived CDR1 and CDR2 are KGHSH and LQKENI. The CDR3 totals 16 residues. The CDR3, as DNA: TGTGCCAGCTCACCAGGCCCCAGCGGGACTGGGGATACGCAGTATTTT. It codes for CASSPGPSGTGDTQYF.

The rearrangement joins TRBV5-1 to TRBJ2-1; 11 bases match TRBD2. The CDR3 totals 15 residues. Germline CDR1 and CDR2: SGHRS and YFSETQ. J was trimmed by 7 bases and V by 4 bases; bases with no gene match: 7. In nucleotides, the CDR3 is TGCGCCAGCAGCGAAATAGCGGGAGGGAATAATGAGCAGTTCTTC. Translated, it gives CASSEIAGGNNEQFF.

The chain joins TRBV19 to TRBJ2-3; 12 bases line up with TRBD2. With V trimmed by 7 bases and J by 5 bases, 16 bases remained unmatched. Germline CDR1 reads LNHDA; CDR2 reads SQIVND (reference sequence). The CDR3 is made up of 18 amino acids. The chain's CDR3 is CASKVRRLAGEGLDTQYF. CDR3 DNA: TGTGCCAGTAAGGTGCGGCGACTAGCGGGAGAAGGCTTAGATACGCAGTATTTT. Full variable domain (remainder filled in from reference TRBV19 and TRBJ2-3): DGGITQSPKYLFRKEGQNVTLSCEQNLNHDAMYWYRQDPGQGLRLIYYSQIVNDFQKGDIAEGYSVSREKKESFPLTVTSAQKNPTAFYLCASKVRRLAGEGLDTQYFGPGTRLTVL.

The DNA of the CDR3 is TGTGCCAGCTCACCACCCATGCAGGGCTACGAGCAGTACTTC. This translates into CASSPPMQGYEQYF. V usage is TRBV18 and J usage is TRBJ2-7; D is perhaps TRBD1 (5 bases). Trimming took off 0 bases at V and 3 bases at J, with 9 bases between the two ends. This CDR3 spans 14 amino acids. Germline-derived CDR1 and CDR2 are KGHSH and LQKENI.

J is TRBJ2-2 and V is TRBV9, with 7 positions matching TRBD1. CDR1 SGDLS and CDR2 YYNGEE come from the germline V gene. The CDR3 is 16 amino acids. With V trimmed by 1 base and J by 4 bases, 7 bases remained unmatched. The CDR3 here is CASSVSRTGITGELFF. Here the CDR3 DNA reads TGTGCCAGCAGCGTATCCCGGACAGGTATCACCGGGGAGCTGTTTTTT.

J is TRBJ2-1 and V is TRBV2, with no clear D. The germline V gene has CDR1 SNHLY and CDR2 FYNNEI. V lost 4 bases and J 3 bases, leaving 4 bases between the germline ends. CDR3 size: 12 residues. The DNA of the CDR3 is TGTGCCAGCAGTGCTCGCTACAATGAGCAGTTCTTC. This encodes CASSARYNEQFF.

The V gene is TRBV4-2, the J gene TRBJ1-6; TRBD1 matches 9 bases. Germline CDR1 and CDR2: LGHNA and YNFKEQ. The CDR3 has 14 amino acids. Trimming removed 3 bases from V and 9 bases from J; junction bases left unmatched: 3. The CDR3 loop is CASSQGTGSSPLHF. CDR3 DNA sequence: TGTGCCAGCAGCCAGGGGACAGGGAGTTCACCCCTCCACTTT.

The chain is built from TRBV10-2 and TRBJ2-5, with 11 bases matching TRBD2. The CDR3 totals 14 residues. Germline values: CDR1 WSHSY, CDR2 SAAADI. Losses at the gene ends were 10 bases for V and 6 bases for J; bases not matched to a gene: 10. CDR3 sequence reads: CANPLAGVEQTQYF. Written as DNA, the CDR3 is TGCGCCAACCCACTAGCGGGAGTCGAACAGACCCAGTACTTC.

This chain connects TRBV24-1 to TRBJ2-2, with 9 positions matching TRBD1. V lost 4 bases, J lost 6 bases, and 2 bases stayed unmatched. Germline CDR1 and CDR2: KGHDR and SFDVKD. This CDR3 contains 14 residues. The CDR3 nucleotides read TGTGCCACCAGTGAGACAGGGGGGTCCGGGGAGCTGTTTTTT. Protein product: CATSETGGSGELFF.

The V call is TRBV10-2, the J call TRBJ2-1; possible D gene TRBD2, 7 bases. This CDR3 has 13 residues. Trimming removed 0 bases from V and 10 bases from J, with 10 bases in between. CDR1 is WSHSY and CDR2 is SAAADI in the germline V gene. CDR3 nucleotide sequence: TGCGCCAGCAGTGAGTCAGGGGGGGGCGAGCAGTTCTTC. Encoded protein: CASSESGGGEQFF.

V is TRBV7-2 and J is TRBJ1-1; 8 positions match TRBD1. The CDR3 contains 14 residues. Per the germline V gene, CDR1 is SGHTA and CDR2 is FQGNSA. The trim removed 4 bases at V and 1 base at J, leaving 2 bases unmatched. CDR3 region: CASSSGGWNTEAFF. The CDR3, as DNA: TGTGCCAGCAGCTCAGGGGGCTGGAACACTGAAGCTTTCTTT. The full variable domain, in which reference TRBV7-2 and TRBJ1-1 provide the parts outside the CDR3, is GAGVSQSPSNKVTEKGKDVELRCDPISGHTALYWYRQSLGQGLEFLIYFQGNSAPDKSGLPSDRFSAERTGGSVSTLTIQRTQQEDSAVYLCASSSGGWNTEAFFGQGTRLTVV.

The rearrangement uses TRBV30 and TRBJ2-1; 7 bases align to TRBD2. CDR1 is GTSNPN and CDR2 is SVGIG in the germline V gene (reference sequence). With V trimmed by 0 bases and J by 0 bases, 11 bases remained unmatched. The length of the CDR3 is 18 residues. The CDR3 loop is CAWSVRGRSGNSYNEQFF. DNA of the CDR3: TGTGCCTGGAGTGTACGAGGTAGGAGCGGGAACTCCTACAATGAGCAGTTCTTC. Full variable domain (missing parts from reference TRBV30 and TRBJ2-1): SQTIHQWPATLVQPVGSPLSLECTVEGTSNPNLYWYRQAAGRGLQLLFYSVGIGQISSEVPQNLSASRPQDRQFILSSKKLLLSDSGFYLCAWSVRGRSGNSYNEQFFGPGTRLTVL.

The V gene is TRBV28, the J gene TRBJ1-1; D is unresolved. Trimming took off 2 bases at V and 6 bases at J, with 7 bases between the two ends. Germline V gene data show CDR1 as MDHEN and CDR2 as SYDVKM. The CDR3 is made up of 12 amino acids. The CDR3 bases are TGTGCCAGCAGTTTAGAACGGTCTGAAGCTTTCTTT. This encodes CASSLERSEAFF.

This chain connects TRBV27 to TRBJ1-2, with D hard to call. Trimming removed 1 base from V and 0 bases from J, with 12 bases in between. CDR1 is MNHEY and CDR2 is SMNVEV in the germline V gene (reference sequence). The CDR3 is 16 amino acids. CDR3 bases: TGTGCCAGCAGTTTATATTCGGCAGACTCTAACTATGGCTACACCTTC. Translated: CASSLYSADSNYGYTF.

The chain uses TRBV19 and TRBJ2-6; D is uncertain. Germline-derived CDR1 and CDR2 are LNHDA and SQIVND (reference sequence). This CDR3 is built from 16 residues. Trimming shortened V by 0 bases and J by 4 bases, and 10 bases separated the two germline ends. The CDR3 region is CASSIESVLGANVLTF. CDR3 coding DNA: TGTGCCAGTAGTATAGAGAGTGTGCTAGGGGCCAACGTCCTGACTTTC.